This T cell receptor beta chain was documented in a study of shared clonotypes between healthy human individuals. Study findings and constraints: Sampling used blood alone; tissue repertoires probably differ.

Details on this clone: Its antigen is still unknown.

Researchers ran the assay at a deep level. In the authors' workflow: Junction-only immunoSEQ sequences carried no quality scores, so filtering differed. The method was immunoSEQ multiplex PCR; TCRdb's version includes in-frame clones alone and lacks a portion of them. The DNA was the basis for D and trimming; V, J and clone size are from that table. The sample shows around 2,000,000 clones, around 95% of them seen only once. Trimming removed 4 bases from V and 2 bases from J, with 15 bases in between. The CDR3 has 15 amino acids. Germline V gives CDR1 SGHRS, CDR2 YFSETQ. This sequence originates from a man aged 18 to 35 in good health. The material sequenced was naive CD4+ T cells sorted from blood. Subset here: CD45RA+ positively selected. This chain uses TRBV5-1 with TRBJ2-5; D call uncertain. The CDR3 region has the DNA TGCGCCAGCAGCCTCCTCGGGCGATTTCAAGAGACCCAGTACTTC. Its translation: CASSLLGRFQETQYF.